These T cell receptor beta chains were read from a single sample in a study of blood T cells in healthy people across ages. In TCRdb, the 5' RACE reads were re-called with MiXCR into one record per CDR3 protein. The sample lists 1,300,000 or so distinct CDR3 sequences, roughly 60% seen once, with 6.7% in the top ten. Sequences were obtained from blood. These receptors all stem from a man aged 18 to 29 in good health. The CDR3 runs from the conserved cysteine through the conserved F or W. A D gene is named only where the DNA matches it firmly. The size field is filled for only some rows; it gives once, few, many or a size class.

d_gene	v_gene	abundance	j_gene	CDR3nt	CDR3aa
.	TRBV19	.	TRBJ2-5	TGTGCCAGTAGTCACAGACGGTTCCAAGAGACCCAGTACTTC	CASSHRRFQETQYF
TRBD1	TRBV14	.	TRBJ1-4	TGTGCCAGCAGCCAAGGAGGGATTTGGGACAGGGACGAAAAACTGTTTTTT	CASSQGGIWDRDEKLFF
.	TRBV4-3	.	TRBJ2-7	TGCGCCAGCAGCCGGGACGGTGGCGAGCAGTACTTC	CASSRDGGEQYF
TRBD1	TRBV7-9	.	TRBJ1-6	TGTGCCAGCAGCTCCAGGGACAGTGGTTCACCCCTCCACTTT	CASSSRDSGSPLHF
.	TRBV5-4	.	TRBJ2-1	TGTGCCAGCAGCTTGCCGGGAGTCTACAATGAGCAGTTCTTC	CASSLPGVYNEQFF
.	TRBV12-3/TRBV12-4	few	TRBJ2-1	TGTGCCAGCAGTGGACCCCACGGGGGCAATGAGCAGTTCTTC	CASSGPHGGNEQFF
TRBD1	TRBV20-1	.	TRBJ1-2	TGCAGTGCTAGGGCTGGGACAGGGAGATCGTGGTATGGCTACACCTTC	CSARAGTGRSWYGYTF
TRBD2	TRBV3-1	.	TRBJ2-7	TGTGCCAGCAGCCAAGCGGCTAGCGGGAGAATATACGAGCAGTACTTC	CASSQAASGRIYEQYF
.	TRBV5-1	.	TRBJ2-1	TGCGCCAGCATCAGACTACCTTCCTCCTACAATGAGCAGTTCTTC	CASIRLPSSYNEQFF
.	TRBV20-1	.	TRBJ1-2	TGCAGGGCCCCGGGTCCCGGGGCCTACTATGGCCACACCTTC	CRAPGPGAYYGHTF
.	TRBV7-9	.	TRBJ2-1	TGTGCCAGCAGCTTTCAAGGAGGGCGAAGTCAGGACAATGAGCAGTTCTTC	CASSFQGGRSQDNEQFF
.	TRBV7-6	.	TRBJ1-5	TGTGCCAGCAGCTTAGAGCAGGGTTTTAATCAGCCCCAGCATTTT	CASSLEQGFNQPQHF
.	TRBV12-3/TRBV12-4	.	TRBJ1-1	TGTGCCAGCAGTTTACAACTTAACACTGGAGCTTTCTTT	CASSLQLNTGAFF
.	TRBV20-1	few	TRBJ2-7	TGCAGTGCTTATACGGGTCCCTCCTACGAGCAGTACTTC	CSAYTGPSYEQYF
.	TRBV29-1	.	TRBJ2-6	TGCAGCGTGGCAGGGGATCTCGCTGGGGCCAACGTCCTGACTTTC	CSVAGDLAGANVLTF
.	TRBV12-3/TRBV12-4	few	TRBJ2-7	TGTGCCAGCAGTCAAGAGTCGGGGTACGAGCAGTACTTC	CASSQESGYEQYF
TRBD1	TRBV27	.	TRBJ1-5	TGTGCCACTAAATTCAGGGGGACAGACGGGCAGCCCCAGCATTTT	CATKFRGTDGQPQHF
.	TRBV6-2/TRBV6-3	.	TRBJ2-1	TGTGCCAGCAGTTACTCGGGACTCCACAATGAGCAGTTCTTC	CASSYSGLHNEQFF
TRBD1	TRBV5-1	.	TRBJ2-7	TGCGTCAGCAGCACCGGGACAGCCTACGAGCAGTACTTC	CVSSTGTAYEQYF
.	TRBV29-1	few	TRBJ1-2	TGCAGCGCTGCTACTGAGATGGGCTATGGCTACACCTTC	CSAATEMGYGYTF
.	TRBV7-2	.	TRBJ2-7	TGTGCCAGCAGCCCGGACGCTGGAGGGTACGAGCAGTACTTC	CASSPDAGGYEQYF
.	TRBV11-2	.	TRBJ2-2	TGTGCCAGCAGCTTAAGTATGATCTTACCCACCGGGGAGCTGTTTTTT	CASSLSMILPTGELFF
TRBD2	TRBV4-3	few	TRBJ2-7	TGCGCCAGCAGCCAAGATCCAAGCGGGGGGGCCAACGAGCAGTACTTC	CASSQDPSGGANEQYF
TRBD1	TRBV2	few	TRBJ1-2	TGTGCCAGAGAGTCGGGACAGGGTTCCGGCTACACCTTC	CARESGQGSGYTF
TRBD2	TRBV7-2	.	TRBJ2-1	TGTGCCAGCAGCTTAGTTGGGGGGACTAGCGTATTCAATGAGCAGTTCTTC	CASSLVGGTSVFNEQFF
.	TRBV5-5	few	TRBJ2-3	TGTGCCAGCAGCACCCTGGGGGGGGCCCCAGATACGCAGTATTTT	CASSTLGGAPDTQYF
.	TRBV28	once	TRBJ2-4	TGTGCCAGCACTCACCGGGACATCCAGTGGGGGGAGCAGTACTTC	CASTHRDIQWGEQYF
.	TRBV28	.	TRBJ1-5	TGTGCCAGCAGTGAAAACAGGGATATCGTTCAGCCCCAGCATTTT	CASSENRDIVQPQHF
TRBD2	TRBV6-5	.	TRBJ2-3	TGTGCCAGCATTAGCGGGACTACAGATACGCAGTATTTT	CASISGTTDTQYF
TRBD2	TRBV11-2	.	TRBJ2-5	TGTGCCAGCAGCTTAGGGACTAGCGGGAAAAGGCGCGAGACCCAGTACTTC	CASSLGTSGKRRETQYF
.	TRBV25-1	.	TRBJ2-7	TGTGCCAGCAGTGAACCGCTAGAAGCGAGCGAGCAGTACTTC	CASSEPLEASEQYF
TRBD1	TRBV12-3/TRBV12-4	few	TRBJ2-1	TGTGCCAGCAGCCGACAGGGCTTTAATGAGCAGTTCTTC	CASSRQGFNEQFF
.	TRBV29-1	few	TRBJ2-5	TGCAGCGTTGATAATAAGACGGGGGAGACCCAGTACTTC	CSVDNKTGETQYF
.	TRBV3-1	.	TRBJ2-1	TGTGCCAGCAGCCAAGATCAATGGGCAAATGAGCAGTTCTTC	CASSQDQWANEQFF
TRBD2	TRBV14	.	TRBJ2-7	TGTGCCAGCAGCCAGAGGCTAGCGGGGGACTACGAGCAGTACTTC	CASSQRLAGDYEQYF
TRBD1	TRBV7-9	.	TRBJ1-1	TGTGCCAGCAGGAAGGACAGGGGCGGGAACACTGAAGCTTTCTTT	CASRKDRGGNTEAFF
TRBD2	TRBV6-1	.	TRBJ2-1	TGTGCCAGCAGTCGACTAGCGGTCGGCTCCTACAATGAGCAGTTCTTC	CASSRLAVGSYNEQFF
.	TRBV5-6	.	TRBJ2-1	TGTGCCAGCAGCCCAGTCAATCGAGCATGGCCTACGGAGGAGGTTGCCCGCTCAGACGGGCAGTTCTTC	CASSPVNRAWPTEEVARSDGQFF
.	TRBV4-1	.	TRBJ1-1	TGCGCCAGCAGCCAAGATCGGATGGGGGGAGCTTTCTTT	CASSQDRMGGAFF
.	TRBV27	few	TRBJ2-7	TGTGCCAGCAGGGATGGGGATCTAGGCTCCTACGAGCAGTACTTC	CASRDGDLGSYEQYF
.	TRBV5-1	.	TRBJ2-5	TGCGCCAGCAGCTTGTTCTCGGGGGAACACAATGAGCAGTACTTC	CASSLFSGEHNEQYF
.	TRBV7-9	.	TRBJ2-3	TGTGCCAGCAGCTCCCAGGGAGGACAGGGCACAGATACGCAGTATTTT	CASSSQGGQGTDTQYF
TRBD2	TRBV4-2	once	TRBJ2-3	TGTGCCAGCAGCCAGCAGGGACTAGCGGGGGGAACTAGCACAGATACGCAGTATTTT	CASSQQGLAGGTSTDTQYF
.	TRBV21-1	.	TRBJ2-7	TGTGCCAGCAAACTGGGACGGTCCTACGAGCAGTACTTC	CASKLGRSYEQYF
.	TRBV4-2	few	TRBJ2-3	TGTGCCAGCAATGAGCCGGGATACTCCCCAGATACGCAGTATTTT	CASNEPGYSPDTQYF
.	TRBV29-1	few	TRBJ2-7	TGCAGCGTTATTAGGGGTTTCGAGCAGTACTTC	CSVIRGFEQYF
TRBD1	TRBV20-1	.	TRBJ1-1	TGCAGTGCTAGAGCTAGGACAGGCGAGAACACTGAAGCTTTCTTT	CSARARTGENTEAFF
.	TRBV6-5	few	TRBJ2-7	TGTGCCAGCAGTTCTGGGGCCCATCGTGGGGCCTACGAGCAGTACTTC	CASSSGAHRGAYEQYF
TRBD2	TRBV20-1	few	TRBJ2-3	TGCAGTGCTAGAGATTCGACTAGCGGGGGGGCTATGGCGTATTTT	CSARDSTSGGAMAYF
TRBD2	TRBV29-1	.	TRBJ2-1	TGCAGCGTTGAAGATTCAGCGGGAGAACCCTACGAGCAGTTCTTC	CSVEDSAGEPYEQFF
.	TRBV9	.	TRBJ2-1	TGTGCCAGCAGCCCGGGACTTTTCTACAATGAGCAGTTCTTC	CASSPGLFYNEQFF
.	TRBV13	.	TRBJ2-3	TGTGCCAGCACCATCCTGGGCCAGACAGATACGCAGTATTTT	CASTILGQTDTQYF
.	TRBV7-9	few	TRBJ2-7	TGTGCCAGCACCCGAGAGGCCTACGAGCAGTACTTC	CASTREAYEQYF
.	TRBV14	.	TRBJ1-6	TGTGCCAGCAGCCACTCGGGTCAGGGCTCACCCCTCCACTTT	CASSHSGQGSPLHF
.	TRBV3-1	.	TRBJ1-2	TGTGCCAGCAGCCAAGTAAGGGTTCGGGCGGCAAACTATGGCTACACCTTC	CASSQVRVRAANYGYTF
.	TRBV12-3/TRBV12-4	.	TRBJ1-2	TGTGCCAGCAGTTTAGGGATATATGGCTATGGCTACACCTTC	CASSLGIYGYGYTF